The 6 T cell receptor beta chains below come from one sample, sequenced in a study of blood T cells in healthy people across ages. PCR was performed a second time for about 6 to 12 cycles using a sample-barcoded 5' primer and a J-beta primer mix. TCRdb independently ran MiXCR on the 5' RACE reads; one entry per CDR3 protein. The sample has some 900,000 distinct CDR3 sequences, around 48% seen once; the top ten hold roughly an eighth. Sample: blood. These receptors all come from a man under 40 in good health.

The genes are TRBV7-6 and TRBJ2-7; 7 bases agree with TRBD1. Germline CDR1 SGHVS, CDR2 FNYEAQ. This CDR3 region has 14 residues. Losses at the gene ends were 5 bases for V and 5 bases for J; bases not matched to a gene: 9. The CDR3 is CASSPRQGLNEQYF. The CDR3 DNA sequence: TGTGCCAGCAGCCCCCGACAGGGTTTGAACGAGCAGTACTTC.

The chain couples TRBV6-1 to TRBJ2-4; 8 bases map to TRBD1. This CDR3 is 18 amino acids long. CDR1 MNHNS and CDR2 SASEGT come from the germline V gene. V was pared by 6 bases and J by 0 bases, with 13 bases of the junction left unmatched. This CDR3 reads CASRKDRVEAVAKNIQYF. The DNA for the CDR3 is TGTGCCAGCAGGAAGGACAGGGTAGAAGCGGTAGCCAAAAACATTCAGTACTTC.

The chain has TRBV7-2 and TRBJ2-3; no clear D. V lost 1 base, J lost 0 bases, and 8 bases lay in between. This CDR3 region has 15 residues. Germline CDR1 reads SGHTA; CDR2 reads FQGNSA. The CDR3 bases are TGTGCCAGCAGCTTAGGTGGCCAGAGCACAGATACGCAGTATTTT. It codes for CASSLGGQSTDTQYF.

The sample holds one count of this clonotype. The CDR3 sequence is CASSFKWASTGELFF. As DNA, the CDR3 is TGTGCCAGCAGCTTTAAGTGGGCGAGCACCGGGGAGCTGTTTTTT. This chain links TRBV12-3 or TRBV12-4 with TRBJ2-2; D is unclear. This CDR3 has 15 residues. The V end was cut by 6 bases, the J end by 4 bases, with 15 bases between.

The rearrangement links TRBV7-2 to TRBJ2-5; D remains ambiguous. Deletions cut 2 bases from V and 11 bases from J, with 18 bases between. Germline CDR1 and CDR2: SGHTA and FQGNSA. The CDR3 loop spans 14 amino acids. CDR3 DNA: TGTGCCAGCAGCTTATCGACTTTCGCCAATGAGCAGTACTTC. It translates to CASSLSTFANEQYF. Full variable domain (missing parts from reference TRBV7-2 and TRBJ2-5): GAGVSQSPSNKVTEKGKDVELRCDPISGHTALYWYRQSLGQGLEFLIYFQGNSAPDKSGLPSDRFSAERTGGSVSTLTIQRTQQEDSAVYLCASSLSTFANEQYFGPGTRLLVL.

The chain is built from TRBV12-3 or TRBV12-4 and TRBJ2-3; TRBD2 matches at 8 bases. The CDR3 is 15 amino acids. V lost 2 bases to trimming and J lost 2 bases; unmatched junction nucleotides: 3. The DNA of the CDR3 is TGTGCCAGCAGTTTACGGGGGGGATTCACAGATACGCAGTATTTT. It encodes CASSLRGGFTDTQYF.